This T cell receptor beta chain was documented in a study of blood T cell repertoires in COVID-19. Germline CDR1 PRHDT, CDR2 FYEKMQ (reference sequence). The CDR3 is 15 residues long. The V and J ends lost 2 bases and 5 bases respectively, with 16 bases between them. Repertoires were generated with immunoSEQ multiplex PCR, while TCRdb's copy carries only in-frame clones and drops some. Altogether approximately 300,000 clones are present, nearly 90% being singletons, with the ten largest covering approximately 6%. This chain joins TRBV13 and TRBJ2-7; D is possibly TRBD1 (6 bases). This sequence originates from a woman between 25 and 40 years old who had recovered from COVID-19. Sequenced sample: PBMCs or T cells enriched from blood (not recorded which). The CDR3 nucleotides are TGTGCCAGCAGCTTACGTCGGGACCCAGGGGACGAGCAGTACTTC. Its protein product is CASSLRRDPGDEQYF.